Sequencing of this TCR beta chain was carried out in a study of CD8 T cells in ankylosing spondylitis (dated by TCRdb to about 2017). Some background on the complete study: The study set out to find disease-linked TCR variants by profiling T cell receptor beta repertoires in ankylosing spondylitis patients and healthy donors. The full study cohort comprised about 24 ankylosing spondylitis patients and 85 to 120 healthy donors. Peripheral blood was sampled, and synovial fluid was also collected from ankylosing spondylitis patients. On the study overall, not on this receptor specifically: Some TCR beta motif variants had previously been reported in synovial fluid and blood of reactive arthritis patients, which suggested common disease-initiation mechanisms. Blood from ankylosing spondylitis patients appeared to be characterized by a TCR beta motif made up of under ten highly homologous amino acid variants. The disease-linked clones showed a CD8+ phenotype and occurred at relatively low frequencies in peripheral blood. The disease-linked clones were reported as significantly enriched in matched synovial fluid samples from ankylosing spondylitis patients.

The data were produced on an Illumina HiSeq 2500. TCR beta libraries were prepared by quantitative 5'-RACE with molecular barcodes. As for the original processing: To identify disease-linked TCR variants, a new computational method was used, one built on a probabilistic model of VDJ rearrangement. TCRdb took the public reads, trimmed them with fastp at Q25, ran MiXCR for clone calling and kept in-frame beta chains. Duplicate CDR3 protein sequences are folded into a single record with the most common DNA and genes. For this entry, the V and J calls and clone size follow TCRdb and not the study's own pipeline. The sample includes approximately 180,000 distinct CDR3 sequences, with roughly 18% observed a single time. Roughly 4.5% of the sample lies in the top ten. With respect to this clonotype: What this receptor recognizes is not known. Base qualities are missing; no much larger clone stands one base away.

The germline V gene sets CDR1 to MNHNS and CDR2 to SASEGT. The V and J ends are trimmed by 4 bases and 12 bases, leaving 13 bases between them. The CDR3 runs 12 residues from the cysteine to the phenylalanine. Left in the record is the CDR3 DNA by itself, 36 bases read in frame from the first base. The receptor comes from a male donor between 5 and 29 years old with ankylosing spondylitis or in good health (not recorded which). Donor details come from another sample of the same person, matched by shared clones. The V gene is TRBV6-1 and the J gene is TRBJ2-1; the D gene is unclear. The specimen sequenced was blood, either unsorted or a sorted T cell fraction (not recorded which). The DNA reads TGTGCCAGCAGTGGCCCCAGCGAGCTGCAGTTCTTC. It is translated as CASSGPSELQFF.